This TCR beta chain was documented in a study of OX40 agonist ivuxolimab in advanced cancers. In the study overall: Dose-escalation patients were diagnosed with hepatocellular carcinoma, melanoma, renal cell cancer or head and neck cancer.

V shed 4 bases and J 3 bases; nucleotides not matched to a gene: 10. The CDR3 has 16 amino acids. CDR1 SEHNR and CDR2 FQNEAQ come from the germline V gene (reference sequence). TCRdb's copy holds only in-frame clones and misses some; the assay was immunoSEQ multiplex PCR. This table holds about 77,000 clones, approximately 83% found once. This chain uses TRBV7-9 with TRBJ2-5; 8 positions match TRBD1. This sequence originates from an adult with an advanced solid tumor such as melanoma, head and neck, liver or kidney cancer. Here the sequenced sample was CD4+ or CD8+ T cells sorted from blood, taken in a trial of the OX40 agonist ivuxolimab. As DNA, the CDR3 is TGTGCCAGCAGCTCCTCGGACAGGGAAGGTAAAGAGACCCAGTACTTC. It encodes CASSSSDREGKETQYF.